The 18 T cell receptor beta chains given below trace back to one sample, sequenced in a study of blood T cell repertoires in COVID-19. Clones were read by immunoSEQ multiplex PCR, and TCRdb kept only the in-frame ones, dropping some. Among 80,000 to 85,000 clones listed, 80% to 90% were seen once. Sequenced material: peripheral blood. The receptors shown here come from an elderly woman with acute or convalescent COVID-19.

V and J are TRBV4-2 and TRBJ1-2; no clear D. The CDR3 sequence is 16 residues long. The germline V gene encodes CDR1 LGHNA and CDR2 YNFKEQ. Between the trimmed V and J ends, which lost 4 bases and 4 bases, there was a span of 19 bases. For the CDR3, the DNA is TGTGCCAGCAGCCCGGTCAGCTTGGGAGCGGGCTATGGCTACACCTTC. Translated, it gives CASSPVSLGAGYGYTF.

The V gene is TRBV28, the J gene TRBJ2-2; 12 positions match TRBD2. Trimming at V came to 6 bases and at J to 3 bases, leaving 8 bases not matched to a gene. This CDR3 has 17 residues. Germline CDR1 MDHEN, CDR2 SYDVKM. CDR3 sequence reads: CASRPSSGRGDTGELFF. CDR3 nucleotide sequence: TGTGCCAGCAGACCCTCTAGCGGGAGGGGAGACACCGGGGAGCTGTTTTTT.

The chain recombines TRBV7-9 with TRBJ1-1; D might be TRBD1 (5 bases). Germline V gene lookup returns CDR1 SEHNR and CDR2 FQNEAQ (reference sequence). Deletions cut 5 bases from V and 1 base from J, with 11 bases between. This CDR3 has 14 amino acids. CDR3 residues: CASSRNQGNTEAFF. The CDR3 DNA follows: TGTGCCAGCAGCCGTAACCAGGGGAACACTGAAGCTTTCTTT.

The chain joins TRBV27 to TRBJ2-5; D is unclear. The germline V and J ends were trimmed by 9 bases and 0 bases, with 5 bases remaining between them. Germline V gene lookup returns CDR1 MNHEY and CDR2 SMNVEV (reference sequence). The length of the CDR3 is 11 residues. CDR3 nucleotides: TGTGCCAGTCAGTACCAAGAGACCCAGTACTTC. The encoded protein is CASQYQETQYF.

This chain joins TRBV19 and TRBJ1-6; 7 bases are shared with TRBD1. CDR1 and CDR2 (germline): LNHDA, SQIVND (reference sequence). The junction had 6 bases not matched to a gene; V was cut back by 9 bases and J by 7 bases. The CDR3 covers 13 residues. The chain's CDR3 is CASTGTVNSPLHF. The CDR3 bases are TGTGCCAGCACCGGGACAGTAAATTCACCCCTCCACTTT.

CDR3 coding DNA: TGTGCCAGCAGCTGGGGGACTAGCGTCACCGGGGAGCTGTTTTTT. Protein sequence: CASSWGTSVTGELFF. The chain carries TRBV5-6 and TRBJ2-2, with 10 bases that match TRBD2. Trimming took 3 bases from V and 4 from J; bases not matched to a gene: 3. CDR1 and CDR2 from the germline V gene are SGHDT and YYEEEE. This CDR3 has 15 residues.

The rearrangement uses TRBV10-3 and TRBJ1-6, with D unclear. The CDR3 extends over 16 amino acids. Germline CDR1 is ENHRY and CDR2 is SYGVKD. V gave up 0 bases and J gave up 7 bases, with 13 bases separating them. Here the CDR3 reads CAISESIGSGNSPLHF. The CDR3 DNA reads TGTGCCATCAGTGAGTCGATTGGATCGGGGAATTCACCCCTCCACTTT.

This chain links TRBV19 with TRBJ2-1; 16 bases line up with TRBD2. Germline loops: CDR1 LNHDA, CDR2 SQIVND (reference sequence). The V gene end was trimmed by 1 base and the J gene end by 8 bases; junction bases not matched to a gene: 5. This CDR3 is 17 amino acids long. The CDR3 nucleotides read TGTGCCAGTAGTATAGGGGGACTAGCGGGAGGGGTTTATGAGCAGTTCTTC. Its translation is CASSIGGLAGGVYEQFF.

J is TRBJ2-3 and V is TRBV7-2; TRBD2 matches 9 bases. V was pared by 1 base and J by 10 bases, with 21 bases of the junction left unmatched. This CDR3 is built from 19 residues. Germline V lookup: CDR1 SGHTA, CDR2 FQGNSA. The CDR3 bases are TGTGCCAGCAGCTTAGACCTCACAGGCGGGAGGGCCGCCAAAGTTCCGCAGTATTTT. It yields the protein CASSLDLTGGRAAKVPQYF.

The chain links TRBV2 to TRBJ2-5, with TRBD1 matching over 7 bases. Germline CDR1 is SNHLY and CDR2 is FYNNEI. The CDR3 is 14 residues long. After removal of 4 bases from V and 6 bases from J, the junction contained 8 bases not matched to a gene. CDR3: CASSGTGSRQTQYF. Written as DNA, the CDR3 is TGTGCCAGCAGTGGGACAGGATCCCGGCAGACCCAGTACTTC.

The gene calls are TRBV9 and TRBJ2-7; 10 bases line up with TRBD2. Trimming removed 2 bases from V and 12 bases from J; junction bases left unmatched: 11. The CDR3 is 14 residues long. Looked up from germline, CDR1 is SGDLS and CDR2 is YYNGEE. CDR3 nucleotides: TGTGCCAGCAGCGTTACGACTAGCGGGTCCCCACTGTACTTC. Amino acids: CASSVTTSGSPLYF.

This chain uses TRBV5-1 with TRBJ2-7; 9 bases match TRBD1. This CDR3 is 15 amino acids long. The J segment lost 2 bases and the V segment lost 5 bases, leaving 8 bases of the junction unmatched. Per germline, CDR1 SGHRS and CDR2 YFSETQ. As DNA, the CDR3 is TGCGCCAGCAGTATGGGCACAGGGGGCGCCTACGAGCAGTACTTC. This translates into CASSMGTGGAYEQYF.

This clone appeared a single time. The chain links TRBV6-5 to TRBJ2-7, with TRBD2 matching 10 bases. V lost 6 bases and J lost 0; bases outside the gene matches: 2. This CDR3 spans 14 amino acids. Germline CDR1 and CDR2: MNHEY and SVGAGI. CDR3 amino acids: CASRRTSGSYEQYF. In nucleotides, the CDR3 is TGTGCCAGCAGGCGGACTAGCGGCTCCTACGAGCAGTACTTC.

This chain joins TRBV2 and TRBJ1-3; TRBD1 is a possible D gene (5 bases). Germline V gives CDR1 SNHLY, CDR2 FYNNEI. V gave up 6 bases and J gave up 3 bases, with 12 bases separating them. This CDR3 is 14 amino acids long. The CDR3 DNA sequence: TGTGCCAGCAGACTTTCTGACAGTGGAAACACCATATATTTT. It specifies CASRLSDSGNTIYF.

This chain connects TRBV2 to TRBJ1-2, with D possibly matching TRBD1 (5 bases). This CDR3 region has 13 residues. Germline assignment: CDR1 SNHLY and CDR2 FYNNEI. V shed 5 bases and J shed 7 bases, with 14 bases lying between them. DNA for the CDR3: TGTGCCAGCAGTAGAGACCAGGGTCTTGGCTACACCTTC. Amino acids: CASSRDQGLGYTF. Using reference TRBV2 and TRBJ1-2 for the parts outside the CDR3, the full variable domain is EPEVTQTPSHQVTQMGQEVILRCVPISNHLYFYWYRQILGQKVEFLVSFYNNEISEKSEIFDDQFSVERPDGSNFTLKIRSTKLEDSAMYFCASSRDQGLGYTFGSGTRLTVV.

CDR3 loop: CASSILPDNLYGYTF. As DNA, the CDR3 is TGTGCCAGTAGTATCTTACCGGACAACTTGTATGGCTACACCTTC. This sequence joins TRBV19 and TRBJ1-2; a weak D match, TRBD1 (5 bases). CDR1 LNHDA and CDR2 SQIVND come from the germline V gene (reference sequence). This CDR3 has 15 amino acids. Between the trimmed V and J ends, which lost 3 bases and 5 bases, there was a span of 16 bases.

V usage is TRBV5-1 and J usage is TRBJ2-2, with 8 nucleotides matching TRBD1. Losses at the gene ends were 2 bases for V and 3 bases for J; bases not matched to a gene: 3. CDR3 length: 15 amino acids. Germline CDR1 SGHRS, CDR2 YFSETQ. In DNA, the CDR3 is TGCGCCAGCAGCTTATCGACAGGGGACACCGGGGAGCTGTTTTTT. Translating gives CASSLSTGDTGELFF.

The chain carries TRBV3-1 (or the pseudogene TRBV3-2) and TRBJ2-2, with D maybe TRBD1 (6 bases). V lost 4 bases and J 4 bases, leaving 16 bases between the germline ends. The CDR3 extends over 16 amino acids. The V gene's germline CDR1 is LGHDT and CDR2 YNNKEL (reference sequence). CDR3 sequence reads: CASSRKGQGSTGELFF. The CDR3 region has the DNA TGTGCCAGCAGCCGTAAAGGGCAGGGGAGCACCGGGGAGCTGTTTTTT.